Presented here are 11 T cell receptor beta chains from one specimen sequenced in a study of response to subunit inactivated influenza vaccine. From the RT-PCR reads, TCRdb called clonotypes with MiXCR, one entry per CDR3 protein. The table shows 500,000 to 550,000 distinct CDR3 sequences, with around 7.9% occurring only once. Sequencing used PBMCs from blood, obtained roughly 24 months after vaccination. These receptors originate from a man in his fifties or sixties who received an inactivated influenza vaccine.

This clonotype was seen ten or more times. CDR3 nucleotide sequence: TGCGCCAGCAGCCAAACACCCGGGGGGGAGCAGTTCTTC. Translation: CASSQTPGGEQFF. V gene TRBV4-3 combines with J gene TRBJ2-1; 7 nucleotides line up with TRBD2. Trimming took 2 bases from V and 10 from J; bases not matched to a gene: 5. Germline CDR1 reads LGHNA; CDR2 reads YSLEER. The CDR3 length is 13 residues.

This clonotype has ten or more counts. The rearrangement uses TRBV29-1 and TRBJ1-5, with TRBD1 as a possible D gene (6 bases). Looked up from germline, CDR1 is SQVTM and CDR2 is ANQGSEA. This CDR3 spans 13 amino acids. V lost 7 bases to trimming and J lost 3 bases, with 13 bases between them. The CDR3: CSARDNFNQPQHF. CDR3 bases: TGCAGCGCCCGGGACAACTTCAATCAGCCCCAGCATTTT.

The V gene is TRBV6-1, the J gene TRBJ1-1, with 7 bases matching TRBD1. The CDR3 sequence is 14 residues long. After removal of 5 bases from V and 3 bases from J, the junction contained 6 bases not matched to a gene. Per the germline V gene, CDR1 is MNHNS and CDR2 is SASEGT. The CDR3, as DNA: TGTGCCAGCAGTCGAATCCAGGGGGACACTGAAGCTTTCTTT. Translated, it gives CASSRIQGDTEAFF.

This clonotype appeared many times. The gene calls are TRBV28 and TRBJ1-2; 7 bases fit TRBD1. This CDR3 has 14 residues. J lost 4 bases, V lost 2 bases, and 4 bases had no gene match. The germline V gene encodes CDR1 MDHEN and CDR2 SYDVKM. The CDR3 protein is CASSLLRTGYGYTF. DNA of the CDR3: TGTGCCAGCAGTTTACTCCGGACAGGCTATGGCTACACCTTC.

The J gene is TRBJ2-7, the V gene TRBV24-1; 13 bases line up with TRBD2. The junction had 2 bases not matched to a gene; V was cut back by 2 bases and J by 2 bases. The CDR3 is 16 residues long. Per the germline V gene, CDR1 is KGHDR and CDR2 is SFDVKD. The CDR3 coding sequence is TGTGCCACCAGTGATTCACTAGCGGGAGGGACCTACGAGCAGTACTTC. Protein: CATSDSLAGGTYEQYF.

This clonotype occurred many times. V usage is TRBV11-2 and J usage is TRBJ1-1; the D is unclear. The CDR3 length is 12 residues. Germline V gene data show CDR1 as SGHAT and CDR2 as FQNNGV. Trimming removed 5 bases at V and 4 bases at J, with 8 bases between. The CDR3 sequence is CASSGSGTEAFF. The CDR3 region has the DNA TGTGCCAGCAGCGGATCAGGCACTGAAGCTTTCTTT.

This chain connects TRBV19 to TRBJ2-3; TRBD1 matches 9 bases. The germline V gene has CDR1 LNHDA and CDR2 SQIVND (reference sequence). This CDR3 region has 14 residues. The trim removed 5 bases at V and 7 bases at J, leaving 7 bases unmatched. CDR3 in DNA: TGTGCCAGTAGTGGATGGACAGGGGTCCATACGCAGTATTTT. The encoded protein is CASSGWTGVHTQYF.

This chain links TRBV19 with TRBJ1-2; D is uncertain. The V and J ends lost 3 bases and 6 bases respectively, with 11 bases between them. This CDR3 contains 13 residues. Germline loops: CDR1 LNHDA, CDR2 SQIVND (reference sequence). The CDR3 DNA reads as TGTGCCAGTAGTATTACTGTCCAGAATGGCTACACCTTC. This sequence encodes CASSITVQNGYTF.

The chain recombines TRBV20-1 with TRBJ1-5; the D gene is possibly TRBD1 (5 bases). Germline CDR1 and CDR2: DFQATT and SNEGSKA (reference sequence). Trimming shortened V by 3 bases and J by 3 bases, and 18 bases separated the two germline ends. The CDR3 sequence is 16 residues long. The CDR3 DNA follows: TGCAGTGCTAGTTTAGGGCCGGGGACGGTCAATCAGCCCCAGCATTTT. Amino acids: CSASLGPGTVNQPQHF.

The rearrangement joins TRBV20-1 to TRBJ2-7; TRBD1 might be the D (5 bases). Trimming took off 6 bases at V and 2 bases at J, with 11 bases between the two ends. CDR1 is DFQATT, CDR2 SNEGSKA, per germline (reference sequence). The CDR3 spans 12 residues. The CDR3, as DNA: TGCAGTGCAAATACAGGAACCTACGAGCAGTACTTC. Its translation: CSANTGTYEQYF.

The chain is built from TRBV5-6 and TRBJ2-3; D is perhaps TRBD2 (6 bases). V was clipped by 4 bases and J by 1 base, with 16 bases between them. The CDR3 is 16 residues long. Germline V gene lookup returns CDR1 SGHDT and CDR2 YYEEEE. The CDR3 spells CASSARLVSRTDTQYF. CDR3 sequence (DNA): TGTGCCAGCAGCGCCCGACTAGTGAGCCGCACAGATACGCAGTATTTT.